The table lists the clone carrying this T cell receptor (beta chain) with a count of one. Its antigen is unidentified. The sample is drawn from a study of CD8 T cells in Susac syndrome. At the level of the study: The sequenced Susac syndrome patients included about six who had clinically active disease and under ten who were in remission.

The study's findings and limits: Repertoires of Susac syndrome CD4+ T cells lacked clonal expansion.

RNA amounts of 0.5 to 1 ug underwent reverse transcription with random hexamers. The TCR beta CDR3 was amplified by immunoSEQ multiplex PCR across 54 Vbeta, 13 Jbeta. Via MiXCR, TCRdb re-called the immunoSEQ multiplex PCR reads, giving one row per CDR3 protein. The sample records some 94,000 distinct CDR3 sequences, roughly 94% being singletons. CDR3 length equals 16 residues. Germline V gene lookup returns CDR1 WSHSY and CDR2 SAAADI. The germline V and J ends were trimmed by 0 bases and 5 bases, with 16 bases remaining between them. The J gene is TRBJ1-1, the V gene TRBV10-2; TRBD1 is a possible D gene (6 bases). The origin of this receptor is a human donor with Susac syndrome. Sequencing input: CD4+ T cells from PBMCs. CDR3 coding DNA: TGCGCCAGCAGTGAGTCGCAGGGGACATCGGTGACTGAAGCTTTCTTT. Translated, it gives CASSESQGTSVTEAFF.